A single sample is the source of the 22 T cell receptor beta chains below, sequenced in a study of identical twins. TCRdb fed the 5' RACE reads into MiXCR, producing one record per CDR3 protein. The sample lists 400,000 to 650,000 distinct CDR3 sequences, roughly a fifth seen once, with approximately 0.95% in the top ten. This sample was shared with a second study, whose subject was T cells expressing NK-cell markers.

The sequencing input was CD4+ T cells sorted from blood. The source is a woman younger than 30 in good health.

The V call is TRBV20-1, the J call TRBJ2-1; 12 bases are shared with TRBD2. Germline CDR1 DFQATT, CDR2 SNEGSKA (reference sequence). This CDR3 is 15 amino acids long. V lost 6 bases, J lost 4 bases, and 7 bases stayed unmatched. The CDR3 coding sequence is TGCAGTGCGTCGACTAGCGGGAGAATTTACAATGAGCAGTTCTTC. Protein sequence: CSASTSGRIYNEQFF.

The J gene is TRBJ2-1, the V gene TRBV9; D gene uncertain. This CDR3 comprises 12 residues. The V and J ends lost 0 bases and 10 bases respectively, with 8 bases between them. The germline V gene encodes CDR1 SGDLS and CDR2 YYNGEE. The CDR3: CASSVVAGEQFF. In DNA form, the CDR3 reads TGTGCCAGCAGCGTAGTGGCTGGAGAGCAGTTCTTC.

As for this clonotype: A read error may account for a junction end that differs from germline. CDR3 in DNA: TGTGCCAGCAGCTTGAATAGTGCAGATACGCAGTATTTT. It specifies CASSLNSADTQYF. The V and J genes are TRBV5-1 and TRBJ2-3, with D unclear. Germline loops: CDR1 SGHRS, CDR2 YFSETQ. This CDR3 has 13 amino acids. The full variable domain, completed using reference TRBV5-1 and TRBJ2-3, is KAGVTQTPRYLIKTRGQQVTLSCSPISGHRSVSWYQQTPGQGLQFLFEYFSETQRNKGNFPGRFSGRQFSNSRSEMNVSTLELGDSALYLCASSLNSADTQYFGPGTRLTVL.

The rearrangement joins TRBV9 to TRBJ2-1, with 15 bases identical to TRBD2. CDR3 length: 16 amino acids. Germline V gene sequence: CDR1 SGDLS, CDR2 YYNGEE. The trim removed 0 bases at V and 12 bases at J, leaving 7 bases unmatched. The CDR3 nucleotides read TGTGCCAGCAGCGTAGCTCCCGGACTAGCGGGAGGGGTGCAGTTCTTC. Translation gives CASSVAPGLAGGVQFF.

The chain employs TRBV29-1 and TRBJ2-7, with 8 nucleotides matching TRBD1. J was trimmed by 2 bases and V by 2 bases; bases with no gene match: 8. Germline V gene data show CDR1 as SQVTM and CDR2 as ANQGSEA. The CDR3 spans 15 residues. CDR3 in amino acids: CSVEIGGTGTYEQYF. In nucleotides, the CDR3 is TGCAGCGTTGAAATTGGAGGGACAGGAACCTACGAGCAGTACTTC.

The chain combines TRBV4-1 with TRBJ2-1; 11 bases agree with TRBD2. CDR1 is MGHRA and CDR2 is YSYEKL in the germline V gene. The CDR3 covers 14 residues. The junction had 5 bases not matched to a gene; V was cut back by 4 bases and J by 9 bases. CDR3 sequence reads: CASSPGTSGPEQFF. Written as DNA, the CDR3 is TGCGCCAGCAGCCCCGGGACTAGCGGTCCTGAGCAGTTCTTC.

This clonotype was detected only a few times. The chain links TRBV11-2 to TRBJ2-3, with a weak D call TRBD2 (5 bases). The CDR3 totals 14 residues. The V and J ends lost 4 bases and 6 bases respectively, with 14 bases between them. Germline CDR1 SGHAT, CDR2 FQNNGV. The CDR3 spells CASSSLERRDTQYF. The CDR3 DNA is TGTGCCAGCAGCTCCTTGGAGCGGCGGGATACGCAGTATTTT.

This clonotype showed up just a few times. The chain couples TRBV5-6 to TRBJ2-2, with 9 positions matching TRBD2. CDR1 is SGHDT and CDR2 is YYEEEE in the germline V gene. The V and J ends lost 2 bases and 5 bases, in that order; junction bases with no gene match: 13. This CDR3 has 18 residues. The CDR3 protein is CASSFKREAVYGTGELFF. The CDR3 DNA reads as TGTGCCAGCAGCTTTAAGCGGGAGGCGGTCTATGGGACCGGGGAGCTGTTTTTT.

J is TRBJ1-1 and V is TRBV6-5, with 8 bases aligning to TRBD1. Germline assignment: CDR1 MNHEY and CDR2 SVGAGI. CDR3 length: 14 residues. The trim removed 4 bases at V and 1 base at J, leaving 2 bases unmatched. The CDR3 DNA is TGTGCCAGCAGTTTTACAGGGGGGAACACTGAAGCTTTCTTT. The encoded protein is CASSFTGGNTEAFF.

The table lists this clonotype with a few counts. The V gene is TRBV20-1, the J gene TRBJ1-5, with D unclear. V lost 0 bases and J lost 7, with 10 bases in between. The CDR3 runs 13 residues. Germline values: CDR1 DFQATT, CDR2 SNEGSKA (reference sequence). CDR3 bases: TGCAGTGCTAGAGATGAGGGTGGGCAGCCCCAGCATTTT. Residues: CSARDEGGQPQHF.

This clonotype has a handful of counts. The V call is TRBV12-3 or TRBV12-4, the J call TRBJ1-2; D uncertain. The CDR3 is made up of 13 amino acids. V gave up 6 bases and J gave up 0 bases, with 8 bases separating them. The CDR3 region is CASRGSPNYGYTF. The CDR3 DNA follows: TGTGCCAGCAGGGGCTCTCCTAACTATGGCTACACCTTC.

This clonotype was observed a few times. V gene TRBV6-1 combines with J gene TRBJ2-1; a possible D gene is TRBD1 (5 bases). Germline values: CDR1 MNHNS, CDR2 SASEGT. The CDR3 runs to 16 residues. V gave up 6 bases and J gave up 2 bases, with 17 bases separating them. CDR3 DNA sequence: TGTGCCAGCAGCGCCAACCGAAGGGGCACCTACAATGAGCAGTTCTTC. Translation gives CASSANRRGTYNEQFF.

The chain joins TRBV6-1 to TRBJ1-6, with 7 bases lining up with TRBD1. J was trimmed by 7 bases and V by 6 bases; bases with no gene match: 9. Germline CDR1 and CDR2: MNHNS and SASEGT. The CDR3 consists of 15 residues. This CDR3 reads CASSQGQRRNSPLHF. The CDR3 DNA reads as TGTGCCAGCAGCCAGGGACAGAGGAGGAATTCACCCCTCCACTTT.

The rearrangement joins TRBV7-3 to TRBJ1-1, with D hard to call. CDR1 is SGHTA and CDR2 is FQGTGA in the germline V gene. The CDR3 totals 13 residues. The V end lost 7 bases, the J end lost 0 bases, and 9 bases lay between the germline ends. The CDR3 sequence: CASTENMNTEAFF. The CDR3, as DNA: TGTGCCAGCACTGAGAACATGAACACTGAAGCTTTCTTT.

The chain carries TRBV20-1 and TRBJ2-7; D call uncertain. The CDR3 totals 13 residues. Per germline, CDR1 DFQATT and CDR2 SNEGSKA (reference sequence). V lost 3 bases and J lost 3, with 12 bases in between. For the CDR3, the DNA is TGCAGTGCTAGTAATATTCGGGTCTACGAGCAGTACTTC. The encoded protein is CSASNIRVYEQYF.

This clonotype was seen a handful of times. The genes are TRBV20-1 and TRBJ2-5; D is perhaps TRBD2 (5 bases). V lost 3 bases, J lost 2 bases, and 7 bases lay in between. Germline assignment: CDR1 DFQATT and CDR2 SNEGSKA (reference sequence). The CDR3 has 12 residues. In DNA form, the CDR3 reads TGCAGTGCTAGCGGGGTACAAGAGACCCAGTACTTC. It is translated as CSASGVQETQYF.

This clonotype has a handful of counts. The rearrangement links TRBV20-1 to TRBJ1-2; possible D gene TRBD1, 5 bases. CDR3 length: 14 amino acids. The V and J ends lost 5 bases and 7 bases respectively, with 20 bases between them. The V gene's germline CDR1 is DFQATT and CDR2 SNEGSKA (reference sequence). For the CDR3, the DNA is TGCAGTGCTGAACCGGGGGGAAACCCATCTGGCTACACCTTC. This sequence encodes CSAEPGGNPSGYTF.

The genes are TRBV9 and TRBJ2-3; 7 nucleotides align to TRBD2. CDR1 and CDR2 (germline): SGDLS, YYNGEE. The CDR3 totals 15 residues. V lost 6 bases and J lost 0; bases outside the gene matches: 7. Here the CDR3 DNA reads TGTGCCAGCACCCCGAGCGGGGTTAGCACAGATACGCAGTATTTT. It specifies CASTPSGVSTDTQYF.

This clonotype was seen ten or more times. The genes are TRBV12-3 or TRBV12-4 and TRBJ2-6; D call uncertain. The CDR3 covers 15 residues. V was pared by 2 bases and J by 0 bases, with 5 bases between. The CDR3 loop is CASSLRVSGANVLTF. The CDR3 DNA follows: TGTGCCAGCAGTTTACGTGTCTCTGGGGCCAACGTCCTGACTTTC.

The table lists this clonotype with many counts. The rearrangement links TRBV5-1 to TRBJ2-3, with TRBD1 matching 7 bases. Germline V CDR1 and CDR2: SGHRS, YFSETQ. The CDR3 consists of 15 residues. With 4 bases clipped from V and 0 bases from J, the junction kept 5 bases outside the gene matches. The CDR3 DNA reads TGCGCCAGCAGCCCGACAGGGATGAGCACAGATACGCAGTATTTT. Translating gives CASSPTGMSTDTQYF.

This clonotype turned up a few times. The chain couples TRBV5-8 to TRBJ2-5; D not resolved. The CDR3 loop spans 13 amino acids. In germline, CDR1 is SGHTS, CDR2 YDEGEE. Trimming pared 3 bases from V and 0 bases from J, leaving 6 bases between. DNA for the CDR3: TGTGCCAGCAGCTGGTCAGACCAAGAGACCCAGTACTTC. It codes for CASSWSDQETQYF.

V and J are TRBV20-1 and TRBJ2-3; the D is unclear. Germline lookup yields CDR1 DFQATT and CDR2 SNEGSKA (reference sequence). The germline V and J ends were trimmed by 0 bases and 4 bases, with 14 bases remaining between them. The CDR3 consists of 15 residues. In DNA, the CDR3 is TGCAGTGCTAGAGATCGTCGCAACCCCTCAGATACGCAGTATTTT. Its protein is CSARDRRNPSDTQYF.